This is a list of T cell receptor beta chains from one sample in a study of cytomegalovirus exposure and HLA in healthy donors. The assay was immunoSEQ multiplex PCR, and TCRdb's table has in-frame clones only and misses some. The sample records 70,000 to 95,000 clones, roughly four fifths being singletons. The source material was PBMCs. The origin of the receptors is a woman in her late teens or twenties in good health and CMV-seropositive. Each CDR3 is given with its conserved first and last residue. D genes are given only for firm matches. Clone size, where shown, is once, few, many, or a class for clones that have expanded.

J: TRBJ2-5; V: TRBV6-5; D: TRBD1; size: NA; DNA: TGTGCCAGCAGCTGGGACAGGGGTGGTGAGACCCAGTACTTC; CDR3: CASSWDRGGETQYF
J: TRBJ2-7; V: TRBV20-1; D: NA; size: NA; DNA: TGCAGTGCTAGAGCTAACTACGAGCAGTACTTC; CDR3: CSARANYEQYF
J: TRBJ2-5; V: TRBV5-4; D: NA; size: once; DNA: TGTGCCAGCAGCCAGCAGGTTCAAGAGACCCAGTACTTC; CDR3: CASSQQVQETQYF
J: TRBJ2-5; V: TRBV10-3; D: TRBD2; size: NA; DNA: TGTGCCATCGCAGGGACTAGTGAGGTGGAGACCCAGTACTTC; CDR3: CAIAGTSEVETQYF
J: TRBJ1-2; V: TRBV5-4; D: TRBD1; size: NA; DNA: TGTGCCAGCAGCTCGCCGGGGGACAGGGTTAGAGGTGGCTACACCTTC; CDR3: CASSSPGDRVRGGYTF
J: TRBJ1-4; V: TRBV18; D: TRBD1; size: NA; DNA: TGTGCCAGCTCTCCCGGGACAGGAAACGAAAAACTGTTTTTT; CDR3: CASSPGTGNEKLFF
J: TRBJ2-3; V: TRBV6-1; D: TRBD2; size: once; DNA: TGTGCCAGCAGTGGGAGGCGTAGCGGGGGGTTAGATACGCAGTATTTT; CDR3: CASSGRRSGGLDTQYF
J: TRBJ2-5; V: TRBV4-2; D: NA; size: NA; DNA: TGTGCCAGCAGCCAAGATTTAGGGGGGACCCAGTACTTC; CDR3: CASSQDLGGTQYF
J: TRBJ2-7; V: TRBV14; D: NA; size: once; DNA: TGTGCCAGCAGCCAAAATCCCTTTCTAGGGTCAACAGGGACAAAGATCTACGAGCAGTACTTC; CDR3: CASSQNPFLGSTGTKIYEQYF
J: TRBJ2-1; V: TRBV5-1; D: NA; size: NA; DNA: TGCGCCAGCAGCTTGGGGGGCCTATCAGTCGTCGATGAGCAGTTCTTC; CDR3: CASSLGGLSVVDEQFF
J: TRBJ1-2; V: TRBV6-1; D: TRBD1; size: few; DNA: TGTGCCAGCAGTGGGGACAGATTCTATGGCTACACCTTC; CDR3: CASSGDRFYGYTF
J: TRBJ2-4; V: TRBV6-6; D: NA; size: NA; DNA: TGTGCCAGCAGTTACTCTTTGTCTAGCGCGGACATTCAGTACTTC; CDR3: CASSYSLSSADIQYF
J: TRBJ2-1; V: TRBV5-1; D: TRBD2; size: NA; DNA: TGCGCCAGCAGCTTGGGGACTAGCGGGAGCTACAATGAGCAGTTCTTC; CDR3: CASSLGTSGSYNEQFF
J: TRBJ2-3; V: TRBV28; D: NA; size: NA; DNA: TGTGCCAGCAGTTTTTCCGGCGGGGCACTCACAGATACGCAGTATTTT; CDR3: CASSFSGGALTDTQYF
J: TRBJ2-7; V: TRBV11-2; D: NA; size: NA; DNA: TGTGCCAGCAGCTTAGAGGCAGGATCCTACGAGCAGTACTTC; CDR3: CASSLEAGSYEQYF
J: TRBJ2-2; V: TRBV7-2; D: NA; size: few; DNA: TGTGCCAGCAGCTTAGTCGGGGTGAACGCCGGGGAGCTGTTTTTT; CDR3: CASSLVGVNAGELFF
J: TRBJ1-5; V: TRBV5-8; D: NA; size: few; DNA: TGTGCCAGCAGCTTTGGCAGGGGATGGGGCAATCAGCCCCAGCATTTT; CDR3: CASSFGRGWGNQPQHF
J: TRBJ1-5; V: TRBV18; D: NA; size: NA; DNA: TGTGCCAGCTCACTACAGGGAAATAGCAATCAGCCCCAGCATTTT; CDR3: CASSLQGNSNQPQHF
J: TRBJ1-5; V: TRBV7-6; D: NA; size: NA; DNA: TGTGCCAGCAGCTTGAGGAGCAATCAGCCCCAGCATTTT; CDR3: CASSLRSNQPQHF
J: TRBJ2-7; V: TRBV6-5; D: TRBD1; size: NA; DNA: TGTGCCAGCAGTCACGGACAGGGCTACGAGCAGTACTTC; CDR3: CASSHGQGYEQYF
J: TRBJ1-1; V: TRBV19; D: NA; size: few; DNA: TGTGCCAGTAGTATGGGCTTTATGAACACTGAAGCTTTCTTT; CDR3: CASSMGFMNTEAFF
J: TRBJ2-3; V: TRBV11-1; D: NA; size: NA; DNA: TGTGCCAGCAGCGCACGGGGTGTCACAGATACGCAGTATTTT; CDR3: CASSARGVTDTQYF
J: TRBJ2-6; V: TRBV5-5; D: NA; size: NA; DNA: TGTGCCAGCAGCTTGGCAGGCCACTCTGGGGCCAACGTCCTGACTTTC; CDR3: CASSLAGHSGANVLTF
J: TRBJ1-2; V: TRBV6-1; D: NA; size: NA; DNA: TGTGCCAGCAGGGGGTCAGGGCTCCCTTCGATCTTC; CDR3: CASRGSGLPSIF
J: TRBJ1-2; V: TRBV28; D: NA; size: once; DNA: TGTGCCAGCAGTTTACTCAGAAAAAACTATGGCTACACCTTC; CDR3: CASSLLRKNYGYTF
J: TRBJ2-7; V: TRBV6-5; D: NA; size: once; DNA: TGTGCCAGCAGTTACTCGACAGAGACCTACGAGCAGTACTTC; CDR3: CASSYSTETYEQYF
J: TRBJ1-1; V: TRBV10-3; D: TRBD1; size: NA; DNA: TGTGCCAGCAGAAACGACAGGGAGAACACTGAAGCTTTCTTT; CDR3: CASRNDRENTEAFF